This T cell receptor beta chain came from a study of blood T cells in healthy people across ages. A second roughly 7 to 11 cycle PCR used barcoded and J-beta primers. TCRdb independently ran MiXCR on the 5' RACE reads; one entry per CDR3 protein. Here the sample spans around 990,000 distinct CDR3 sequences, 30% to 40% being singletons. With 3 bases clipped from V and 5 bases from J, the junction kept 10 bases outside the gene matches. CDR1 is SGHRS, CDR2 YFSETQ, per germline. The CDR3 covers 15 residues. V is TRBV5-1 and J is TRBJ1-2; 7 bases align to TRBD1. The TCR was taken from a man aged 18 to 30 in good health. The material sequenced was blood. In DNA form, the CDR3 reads TGCGCCAGCAGCTCTACGACAGGGAGTGAGTATGGCTACACCTTC. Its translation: CASSSTTGSEYGYTF.